The clone carrying this TCR beta chain has just a few counts. What it binds is unknown. The data were taken from a study of regulatory T cells in long-lasting Graves disease. Findings and caveats of the study: Shared public clonotypes totalled approximately 3,000 in persistent patients, compared with about a thousand in new patients.

Time point denoted: persistent/refractory GD, antithyroid drugs over 5 years with positive TRAb. PBMC RNA was the source of the TCR library. Peripheral blood, at nine milliliters, went into EDTA tubes. J gave up 1 base and V 5 bases, and 4 bases lay outside the gene matches. The CDR3 is 15 residues long. From germline, CDR1 is LGHDT and CDR2 YNNKEL (reference sequence). Building of the TCR beta libraries involved iRepertoire HTBI primers and Arm-PCR of CDR3 regions. TCRdb fed the multiplex PCR reads into MiXCR, producing one record per CDR3 protein. The sample holds fewer than 450,000 distinct CDR3 sequences, 20% seen once.

The input for sequencing was peripheral blood mononuclear cells (PBMCs), taken when the disease was refractory, from a patient treated with antithyroid drugs. This clonotype was sampled from a female donor with Graves disease. The rearrangement uses TRBV3-1 and TRBJ2-4; TRBD1 matches 8 bases. As DNA, the CDR3 is TGTGCCAGCAGCGCAAGACAGGGGGCCAAAAACATTCAGTACTTC. Translating gives CASSARQGAKNIQYF.